This entry lists 20 T cell receptor beta chains sequenced from one sample in a study of blood T cell repertoires in COVID-19 (TCRdb year 2020). The library was built by means of the immunoSEQ multiplex PCR assay. Sourced from immuneACCESS, this table was stored by TCRdb with only in-frame sequences that have V and J called. A share of the clones is absent; for the studies checked, an unresolved V gene accounts for under half, and the remainder has no known explanation. The sample profile shows 150,000 or so clones; 84% of them were found once. Clones ranked in the top ten supply 10% to 15% of the sample. The sequenced material came from PBMCs or T cells enriched from blood (not recorded which). These receptors were collected from a man aged 45-65 years who had recovered from COVID-19.

This clone has only one observation. This chain joins TRBV7-2 and TRBJ1-6; no definite D call. V was cut by 1 base and J by 7 bases, with 14 bases left in between. Germline lookup yields CDR1 SGHTA and CDR2 FQGNSA. This CDR3 has 16 amino acids. CDR3 region: CASSLGTGNRNSPLHF. CDR3 DNA: TGTGCCAGCAGCTTAGGCACGGGAAATAGAAATTCACCCCTCCACTTT.

This clone was seen just once. The chain joins TRBV15 to TRBJ2-1; no definite D call. V lost 0 bases, J lost 3 bases, and 9 bases lay in between. Germline V gene lookup returns CDR1 LNHNV and CDR2 YYDKDF (reference sequence). This CDR3 is 15 amino acids long. The CDR3 DNA is TGTGCCACCAGCAGAGATCGCGGAAACTACAATGAGCAGTTCTTC. Its protein is CATSRDRGNYNEQFF.

This chain connects TRBV6-1 to TRBJ1-5, with D maybe TRBD1 (5 bases). V lost 2 bases to trimming and J lost 5 bases, with 13 bases between them. Germline lookup yields CDR1 MNHNS and CDR2 SASEGT. CDR3 length: 15 amino acids. Here the CDR3 reads CASSENRRGDQPQHF. The CDR3 DNA is TGTGCCAGCAGTGAAAATCGGCGGGGGGATCAGCCCCAGCATTTT.

The chain joins TRBV19 to TRBJ2-1, with D unresolved. The CDR3 runs 13 residues. The ends were cut back, 5 bases at V and 5 bases at J, with 10 bases in the middle. Per germline, CDR1 LNHDA and CDR2 SQIVND (reference sequence). The CDR3 DNA is TGTGCCAGTAGTCACATCCTCGACAATGAGCAGTTCTTC. It is translated as CASSHILDNEQFF.

The V and J genes are TRBV14 and TRBJ1-6; D is unresolved. The V gene's germline CDR1 is SGHDN and CDR2 FVKESK. V gave up 2 bases and J gave up 5 bases, with 16 bases separating them. There are 17 residues in the CDR3. The CDR3 sequence: CASSQYLGRKDNSPLHF. DNA of the CDR3: TGTGCCAGCAGCCAATATCTCGGGAGGAAAGATAATTCACCCCTCCACTTT.

V usage is TRBV19 and J usage is TRBJ1-6, with unresolved D. This CDR3 has 14 residues. V was trimmed by 5 bases and J by 0 bases, leaving 5 bases between them. Germline V lookup: CDR1 LNHDA, CDR2 SQIVND (reference sequence). The CDR3 sequence: CASSLSSYNSPLHF. The DNA for the CDR3 is TGTGCCAGTAGTCTCAGCTCCTATAATTCACCCCTCCACTTT.

The chain joins TRBV5-1 to TRBJ2-3; 12 bases map to TRBD2. Germline V gene sequence: CDR1 SGHRS, CDR2 YFSETQ. The CDR3 has 17 residues. V lost 4 bases to trimming and J lost 2 bases; unmatched junction nucleotides: 8. CDR3 sequence: CASSPIGTSGLTDTQYF. The CDR3 nucleotides are TGCGCCAGCAGCCCTATCGGGACTAGCGGGCTCACAGATACGCAGTATTTT.

The gene calls are TRBV19 and TRBJ1-5, with 8 bases that match TRBD1. Germline lookup yields CDR1 LNHDA and CDR2 SQIVND (reference sequence). The CDR3 has 13 residues. J was trimmed by 3 bases and V by 8 bases; bases with no gene match: 3. The CDR3 nucleotides are TGTGCCAGTCAGGGGGCCAACAATCAGCCCCAGCATTTT. Its translation is CASQGANNQPQHF.

This CDR3 reads CASSLGGGEPQHF. For the CDR3, the DNA is TGTGCCAGCAGCTTAGGAGGCGGTGAGCCCCAGCATTTT. The chain combines TRBV7-8 with TRBJ1-5; D not resolved. Trimming removed 1 base at V and 8 bases at J, with 9 bases between. Germline values: CDR1 SGHVS, CDR2 FQNEAQ. The CDR3 covers 13 residues.

This clone came up a few times. The chain links TRBV19 to TRBJ1-6; D remains ambiguous. The germline V gene encodes CDR1 LNHDA and CDR2 SQIVND (reference sequence). The CDR3 sequence is 13 residues long. V was cut by 5 bases and J by 5 bases, with 7 bases left in between. The DNA of the CDR3 is TGTGCCAGTAGTTGGCAAAATAATTCACCCCTCCACTTT. Translation: CASSWQNNSPLHF.

This clone was recorded a few times. The chain combines TRBV4-1 with TRBJ1-3; 10 nucleotides agree with TRBD1. Germline CDR1 reads MGHRA; CDR2 reads YSYEKL. With 3 bases clipped from V and 2 bases from J, the junction kept 16 bases outside the gene matches. This CDR3 is 20 amino acids long. CDR3 in DNA: TGCGCCAGCAGCCACCCGGAGGGAGCGACAGGGGGCGCGACTGGAAACACCATATATTTT. It is translated as CASSHPEGATGGATGNTIYF.

The V gene is TRBV12-3 or TRBV12-4, the J gene TRBJ2-7; D uncertain. V lost 5 bases and J lost 3, with 11 bases in between. The CDR3 extends over 13 amino acids. The DNA for the CDR3 is TGTGCCAGCAGTGGCTTCAGCGTCTACGAGCAGTACTTC. Its protein is CASSGFSVYEQYF.

The chain is built from TRBV7-3 and TRBJ2-5; TRBD2 agrees at 9 bases. CDR1 and CDR2 (germline): SGHTA, FQGTGA. This CDR3 has 15 residues. The V gene end was trimmed by 6 bases and the J gene end by 4 bases; junction bases not matched to a gene: 9. The CDR3 region is CASSQSGGRRETQYF. As DNA, the CDR3 is TGTGCCAGCAGTCAAAGCGGGGGGAGGCGAGAGACCCAGTACTTC.

The chain uses TRBV5-1 and TRBJ2-7; D gene unclear. This CDR3 is 15 amino acids long. CDR1 and CDR2 (germline): SGHRS, YFSETQ. The V end lost 0 bases, the J end lost 3 bases, and 13 bases lay between the germline ends. The CDR3 loop reads CASSLVAGSNYEQYF. The DNA of the CDR3 is TGCGCCAGCAGCTTGGTGGCAGGATCTAACTACGAGCAGTACTTC.

The chain employs TRBV29-1 and TRBJ1-1, with D maybe TRBD1 (6 bases). Germline CDR1 and CDR2: SQVTM and ANQGSEA. The CDR3 totals 14 residues. Trimming shortened V by 0 bases and J by 1 base, and 9 bases separated the two germline ends. The DNA for the CDR3 is TGCAGCGTTGAAGACGGGACATCGAACACTGAAGCTTTCTTT. Encoded protein: CSVEDGTSNTEAFF.

The J gene is TRBJ2-1, the V gene TRBV20-1; the D gene is possibly TRBD2 (5 bases). The germline CDR1 and CDR2 sequences are DFQATT and SNEGSKA (reference sequence). V lost 5 bases to trimming and J lost 15 bases, with 14 bases between them. CDR3 length: 10 residues. The chain's CDR3 is CSALASAPFF. DNA for the CDR3: TGCAGTGCTTTAGCGTCTGCTCCGTTCTTC.

Only a few counts were recorded for this clone. The chain couples TRBV19 to TRBJ2-1; perhaps TRBD2 as D (5 bases). Germline V lookup: CDR1 LNHDA, CDR2 SQIVND (reference sequence). The CDR3 loop spans 16 amino acids. The V end lost 8 bases, the J end lost 0 bases, and 17 bases lay between the germline ends. CDR3 sequence reads: CASGRGLLSSYNEQFF. CDR3 nucleotide sequence: TGTGCCAGTGGCCGAGGGTTGTTGAGCTCCTACAATGAGCAGTTCTTC. Combining the CDR3 with reference TRBV19 and TRBJ2-1 gives the whole variable domain DGGITQSPKYLFRKEGQNVTLSCEQNLNHDAMYWYRQDPGQGLRLIYYSQIVNDFQKGDIAEGYSVSREKKESFPLTVTSAQKNPTAFYLCASGRGLLSSYNEQFFGPGTRLTVL.

This clone was seen a single time. The chain uses TRBV5-1 and TRBJ1-1; the D gene is possibly TRBD1 (5 bases). Per germline, CDR1 SGHRS and CDR2 YFSETQ. Trimming shortened V by 4 bases and J by 1 base, and 17 bases separated the two germline ends. The CDR3 spans 16 residues. The CDR3 DNA reads TGCGCCAGCAGCCCTACTCTTGGGGCAGGGAACACTGAAGCTTTCTTT. It yields the protein CASSPTLGAGNTEAFF.

This clone was observed a few times. The J gene is TRBJ2-2, the V gene TRBV1; TRBD2, the D gene given by the table, was not confirmed from the DNA. TRBV1 is a documented pseudogene. CDR3 length equals 14 residues. The DNA of the CDR3 is TGCACCAGCAGCCAAGATAGGAACACCGGGGAGCTGTTTTTT. This encodes CTSSQDRNTGELFF.

The genes are TRBV3-1 (or the pseudogene TRBV3-2) and TRBJ2-1; D is undetermined. The V end was cut by 4 bases, the J end by 3 bases, with 4 bases between. The CDR3 contains 12 residues. Per germline, CDR1 LGHDT and CDR2 YNNKEL (reference sequence). CDR3 bases: TGTGCCAGCAGCCGGCTCTACAATGAGCAGTTCTTC. It translates to CASSRLYNEQFF.